These 15 T cell receptor beta chains were sequenced from one sample in a study of T cells after yellow fever vaccination (dated by TCRdb to about 2019). The label giving this sample's treatment or condition can be read as: live attenuated yellow fever vaccine strain. The library was made by 5' RACE. The reads were generated on an Illumina HiSeq 2500. In-frame beta chains were kept once TCRdb had trimmed the public reads at Q25 with fastp and called clones with MiXCR. Each entry is one CDR3 protein sequence, shown with its most common DNA and genes. This sample is represented by 510,000 or so distinct CDR3 sequences; roughly a fifth of them were singletons. The ten top clones hold 14% of the sample. This specimen was PBMCs, taken 15 days after the yellow fever booster vaccination. The receptor source for this set is a man aged 25 to 40 who received the YFV17D yellow fever vaccine.

Ten or more counts support this clonotype. The chain recombines TRBV3-1 with TRBJ2-3; 12 nucleotides line up with TRBD2. The ends lost 3 bases at V and 4 bases at J; junction bases unmatched: 5. The CDR3 runs 16 residues. Per germline, CDR1 LGHDT and CDR2 YNNKEL (reference sequence). CDR3 sequence (DNA): TGTGCCAGCAGCCATGCACTAGCGGGAGGCGCAGATACGCAGTATTTT. Residues: CASSHALAGGADTQYF.

This clonotype was detected only a few times. This chain uses TRBV5-1 with TRBJ2-7; maybe TRBD1 (5 bases). The V end lost 0 bases, the J end lost 4 bases, and 11 bases lay between the germline ends. The CDR3 spans 14 residues. The germline V gene encodes CDR1 SGHRS and CDR2 YFSETQ. The CDR3 is CASSLASGNYEQYF. CDR3 DNA sequence: TGCGCCAGCAGCTTGGCCTCAGGGAATTACGAGCAGTACTTC.

The sample holds a few counts of this clonotype. V usage is TRBV20-1 and J usage is TRBJ2-3; no clear D. V was cut by 6 bases and J by 5 bases, with 9 bases left in between. The CDR3 extends over 11 amino acids. The germline V gene has CDR1 DFQATT and CDR2 SNEGSKA (reference sequence). This CDR3 is CSAAWGDTQYF. The CDR3 nucleotides are TGCAGTGCCGCCTGGGGAGATACGCAGTATTTT.

J is TRBJ2-3 and V is TRBV20-1, with TRBD2 as a possible D gene (6 bases). Germline CDR1 reads DFQATT; CDR2 reads SNEGSKA (reference sequence). Trimming stripped 6 bases from V and 10 bases from J, with 26 bases between. This CDR3 comprises 15 residues. CDR3 residues: CSATKLALAARAQYF. The DNA for the CDR3 is TGCAGTGCGACGAAACTAGCTTTAGCAGCCCGGGCGCAGTATTTT.

A few counts support this clonotype. The rearrangement joins TRBV5-5 to TRBJ2-2; D may be TRBD2 (5 bases). The CDR3 is 15 residues long. Per germline, CDR1 SGHKS and CDR2 YYEKEE (reference sequence). Deletions cut 0 bases from V and 4 bases from J, with 10 bases between. The CDR3 loop is CASSLALASTGELFF. As DNA, the CDR3 is TGTGCCAGCAGCTTGGCCCTAGCCAGCACCGGGGAGCTGTTTTTT.

This chain joins TRBV19 and TRBJ2-5; 10 bases fit TRBD1. This CDR3 region has 14 residues. Germline CDR1 reads LNHDA; CDR2 reads SQIVND (reference sequence). Trimming cost V 8 bases and J 5 bases; bases outside gene matches: 8. The CDR3 loop reads CASRDRGRGETQYF. The CDR3 nucleotides read TGTGCCAGTCGCGACAGGGGGCGCGGGGAGACCCAGTACTTC.

This clonotype was counted a few times. The rearrangement joins TRBV10-2 to TRBJ2-3; D unclear. V lost 6 bases and J 5 bases, leaving 15 bases between the germline ends. This CDR3 is built from 14 residues. The germline V gene encodes CDR1 WSHSY and CDR2 SAAADI. DNA of the CDR3: TGCGCCAGCAGGGAGCGAAGGCCGCGAGATACGCAGTATTTT. Its translation is CASRERRPRDTQYF.

This rearrangement joins TRBV9 to TRBJ1-2; D gene uncertain. The length of the CDR3 is 15 residues. The V end was cut by 3 bases, the J end by 0 bases, with 12 bases between. CDR1 is SGDLS, CDR2 YYNGEE, per germline. DNA of the CDR3: TGTGCCAGCAGCGCCCCAGGACTGTCTAACTATGGCTACACCTTC. Encoded protein: CASSAPGLSNYGYTF.

This clonotype was observed a handful of times. The CDR3 DNA sequence: TGCACCAGCAGCCCCTACAGGGGGCGCTGCGACGAGCAGTACTTC. It translates to CTSSPYRGRCDEQYF. The rearrangement joins TRBV1 to TRBJ2-7; whether TRBD1, the table's D call, matches the DNA was not checked. TRBV1 is given as a pseudogene. This CDR3 has 15 amino acids.

This clonotype has a handful of counts. The chain combines TRBV10-3 with TRBJ2-5, with 8 bases identical to TRBD1. Germline V gives CDR1 ENHRY, CDR2 SYGVKD. V gave up 4 bases and J gave up 3 bases; unmatched junction bases: 7. The CDR3 runs to 15 residues. CDR3 nucleotide sequence: TGTGCCATCAGTGCCGGGACAGGCGGGGAAGAGACCCAGTACTTC. Amino acid sequence: CAISAGTGGEETQYF.

The gene calls are TRBV5-6 and TRBJ2-5; D is uncertain. This CDR3 region has 15 residues. Germline V CDR1 and CDR2: SGHDT, YYEEEE. Trimming pared 0 bases from V and 4 bases from J, leaving 13 bases between. The DNA for the CDR3 is TGTGCCAGCAGCTTGGATCCTAGTTTATCAGAGACCCAGTACTTC. Its protein product is CASSLDPSLSETQYF.

This clonotype was counted a few times. This chain joins TRBV5-1 and TRBJ2-7; D may be TRBD1 (6 bases). V was shortened by 3 bases and J by 5 bases, with 15 bases between the two germline ends. CDR3 length equals 14 residues. Germline V gene sequence: CDR1 SGHRS, CDR2 YFSETQ. The CDR3 DNA reads TGCGCCAGCAGCTCGACAGGCCATCGCGACGAGCAGTACTTC. Protein product: CASSSTGHRDEQYF. The variable domain in full, with the rest retrieved from reference TRBV5-1 and TRBJ2-7, is KAGVTQTPRYLIKTRGQQVTLSCSPISGHRSVSWYQQTPGQGLQFLFEYFSETQRNKGNFPGRFSGRQFSNSRSEMNVSTLELGDSALYLCASSSTGHRDEQYFGPGTRLTVT.

The CDR3 DNA reads TGTGCCAGCAGTGAATGGGGGGGAGCCGGTGGGGTTACGCAGTATTTT. It specifies CASSEWGGAGGVTQYF. The chain has TRBV25-1 and TRBJ2-3; 7 positions agree with TRBD2. This CDR3 has 16 residues. V shed 1 base and J 8 bases; nucleotides not matched to a gene: 12. Per germline, CDR1 MGHDK and CDR2 SYGVNS.

This clonotype was counted a few times. J is TRBJ2-1 and V is TRBV12-3 or TRBV12-4; 7 bases match TRBD2. This CDR3 is 15 amino acids long. V trimming: 3 bases; J trimming: 7 bases; junction bases outside the gene matches: 9. CDR3 sequence (DNA): TGTGCCAGCAGTTTTGGAAGCGGGGTGGTTAATGAGCAGTTCTTC. Its protein is CASSFGSGVVNEQFF.

This clonotype turned up a few times. The V call is TRBV27, the J call TRBJ1-1, with TRBD1 as a possible D gene (5 bases). CDR3 length equals 13 residues. V lost 8 bases, J lost 4 bases, and 14 bases lay in between. The germline CDR1 and CDR2 sequences are MNHEY and SMNVEV (reference sequence). CDR3 in amino acids: CASQDGDATEAFF. Written as DNA, the CDR3 is TGTGCCAGCCAGGACGGGGACGCCACTGAAGCTTTCTTT.